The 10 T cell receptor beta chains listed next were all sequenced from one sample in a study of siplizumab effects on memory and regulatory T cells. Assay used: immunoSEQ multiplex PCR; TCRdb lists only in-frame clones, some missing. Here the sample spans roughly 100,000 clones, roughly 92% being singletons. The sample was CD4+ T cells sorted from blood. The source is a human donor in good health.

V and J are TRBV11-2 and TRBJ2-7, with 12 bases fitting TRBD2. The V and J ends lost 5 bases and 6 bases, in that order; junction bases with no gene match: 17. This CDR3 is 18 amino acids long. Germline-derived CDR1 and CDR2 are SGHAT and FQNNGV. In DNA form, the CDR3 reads TGTGCCAGCAGCAAACGGCCCCTAGCGGGAGGGCCGGTAGGCGAGCAGTACTTC. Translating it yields CASSKRPLAGGPVGEQYF.

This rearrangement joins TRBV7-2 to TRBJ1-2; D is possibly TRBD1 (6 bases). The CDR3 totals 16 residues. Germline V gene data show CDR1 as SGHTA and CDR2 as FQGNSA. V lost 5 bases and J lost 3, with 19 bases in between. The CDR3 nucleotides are TGTGCCAGCAGCCCAGGGGACTCTAGGGTGGACTATGGCTACACCTTC. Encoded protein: CASSPGDSRVDYGYTF.

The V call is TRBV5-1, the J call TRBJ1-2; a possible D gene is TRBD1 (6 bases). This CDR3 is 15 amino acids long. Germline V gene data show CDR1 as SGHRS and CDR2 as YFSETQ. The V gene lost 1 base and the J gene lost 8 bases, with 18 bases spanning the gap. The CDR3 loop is CASSLNRQEFRGYTF. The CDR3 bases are TGCGCCAGCAGCTTGAACCGACAGGAATTCAGGGGCTACACCTTC. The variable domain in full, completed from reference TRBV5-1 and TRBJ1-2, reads KAGVTQTPRYLIKTRGQQVTLSCSPISGHRSVSWYQQTPGQGLQFLFEYFSETQRNKGNFPGRFSGRQFSNSRSEMNVSTLELGDSALYLCASSLNRQEFRGYTFGSGTRLTVV.

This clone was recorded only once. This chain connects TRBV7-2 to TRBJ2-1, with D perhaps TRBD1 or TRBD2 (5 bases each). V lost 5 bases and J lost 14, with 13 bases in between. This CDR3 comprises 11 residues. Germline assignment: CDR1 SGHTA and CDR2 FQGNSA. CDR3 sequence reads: CASSPRDAKFF. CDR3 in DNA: TGTGCCAGCAGCCCCCGGGACGCCAAGTTCTTC.

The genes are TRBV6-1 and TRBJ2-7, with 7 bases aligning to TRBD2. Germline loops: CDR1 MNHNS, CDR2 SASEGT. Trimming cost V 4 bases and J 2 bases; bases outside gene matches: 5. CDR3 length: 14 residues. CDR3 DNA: TGTGCCAGCAGTGTTCCTAGCGGTACCTACGAGCAGTACTTC. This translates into CASSVPSGTYEQYF.

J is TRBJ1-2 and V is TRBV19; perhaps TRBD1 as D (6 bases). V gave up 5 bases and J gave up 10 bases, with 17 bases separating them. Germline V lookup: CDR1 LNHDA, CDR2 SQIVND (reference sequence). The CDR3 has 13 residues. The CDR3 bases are TGTGCCAGTAGTTTGGTTCTGGCAGGGGACTACACCTTC. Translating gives CASSLVLAGDYTF.

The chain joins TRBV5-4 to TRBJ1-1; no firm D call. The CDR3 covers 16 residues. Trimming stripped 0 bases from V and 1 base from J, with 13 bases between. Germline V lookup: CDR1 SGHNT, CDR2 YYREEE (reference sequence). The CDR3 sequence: CASSLAGARGNTEAFF. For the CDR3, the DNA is TGTGCCAGCAGCTTGGCTGGCGCCCGAGGGAACACTGAAGCTTTCTTT.

This chain's CDR3 is CAKREGETQYF. The DNA of the CDR3 is TGTGCCAAAAGGGAGGGGGAGACCCAGTACTTC. The V call is TRBV21-1, the J call TRBJ2-5; the table gives TRBD2 as D, unverified against the DNA. TRBV21-1 is shown as a pseudogene. CDR3 length equals 11 residues.

In nucleotides, the CDR3 is TGTGCCAGCAGCTTATCGAAAATAAAGCCCAATGAGCAGTTCTTC. This translates into CASSLSKIKPNEQFF. The chain is built from TRBV7-2 and TRBJ2-1, with D hard to call. There are 15 residues in the CDR3. V lost 2 bases, J lost 6 bases, and 14 bases lay in between. The germline V gene has CDR1 SGHTA and CDR2 FQGNSA. Supplemented by reference TRBV7-2 and TRBJ2-1, the full variable domain reads GAGVSQSPSNKVTEKGKDVELRCDPISGHTALYWYRQSLGQGLEFLIYFQGNSAPDKSGLPSDRFSAERTGGSVSTLTIQRTQQEDSAVYLCASSLSKIKPNEQFFGPGTRLTVL.

The CDR3 loop is CASSIPSGNTGELFF. The DNA of the CDR3 is TGCGCCAGCAGCATACCTAGCGGGAACACCGGGGAGCTGTTTTTT. The chain employs TRBV5-1 and TRBJ2-2, with 7 bases fitting TRBD2. J was trimmed by 1 base and V by 4 bases; bases with no gene match: 4. Germline loops: CDR1 SGHRS, CDR2 YFSETQ. The CDR3 loop spans 15 amino acids.